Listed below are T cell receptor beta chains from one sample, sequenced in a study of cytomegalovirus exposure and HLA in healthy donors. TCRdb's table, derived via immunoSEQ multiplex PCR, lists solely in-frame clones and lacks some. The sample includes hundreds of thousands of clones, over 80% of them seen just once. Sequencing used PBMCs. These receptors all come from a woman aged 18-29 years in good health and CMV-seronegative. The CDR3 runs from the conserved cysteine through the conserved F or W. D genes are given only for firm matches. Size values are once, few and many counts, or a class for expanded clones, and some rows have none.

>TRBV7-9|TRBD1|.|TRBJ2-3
CASSSLDRRLTDTQYF
TGTGCCAGCAGTTCGTTGGACAGGAGGCTCACCGATACGCAGTATTTT
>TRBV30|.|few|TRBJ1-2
CAWTKRQVTSGYTF
TGTGCCTGGACCAAACGACAGGTCACCAGCGGCTACACCTTC
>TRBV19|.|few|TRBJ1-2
CASSKRPGTVADYGYTF
TGTGCCAGTAGTAAACGTCCCGGGACGGTGGCTGACTATGGCTACACCTTC
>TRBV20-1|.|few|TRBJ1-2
CSARATGGYTF
TGCAGTGCTAGGGCCACAGGGGGCTACACCTTC
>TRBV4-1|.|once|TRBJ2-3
CASSQGVLGRTSTDTQYF
TGCGCCAGCAGCCAAGGGGTTCTCGGGCGGACGAGCACAGATACGCAGTATTTT
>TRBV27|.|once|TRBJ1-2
CASSLSSRTARGYTF
TGTGCCAGCAGTTTATCGTCCCGGACAGCGCGGGGCTACACCTTC
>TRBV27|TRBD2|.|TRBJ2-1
CASGPTSGRETEQFF
TGTGCCAGCGGACCAACTAGCGGGAGGGAGACTGAGCAGTTCTTC
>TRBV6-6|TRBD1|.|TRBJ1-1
CASSKTGAEAFF
TGTGCCAGCAGCAAGACAGGGGCTGAAGCTTTCTTT
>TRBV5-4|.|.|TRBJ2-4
CASSYQGAKNIQYF
TGTGCCAGCAGCTACCAGGGGGCCAAAAACATTCAGTACTTC
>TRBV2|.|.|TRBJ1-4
CASHEADGNEKLFF
TGTGCCAGCCACGAGGCTGATGGTAATGAAAAACTGTTTTTT
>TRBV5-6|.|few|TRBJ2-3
CASSLRGVTDTQYF
TGTGCCAGCAGCTTGCGGGGTGTCACAGATACGCAGTATTTT
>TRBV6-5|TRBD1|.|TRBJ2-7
CASSYRQGPYEQYF
TGTGCCAGCAGTTACAGACAGGGACCCTACGAGCAGTACTTC
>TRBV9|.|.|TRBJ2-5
CASSAGPRGETQYF
TGTGCCAGCAGCGCAGGGCCGCGCGGGGAGACCCAGTACTTC
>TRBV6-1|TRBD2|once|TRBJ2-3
CASSEAWVAGGIVGDTQYF
TGTGCCAGCAGTGAAGCTTGGGTAGCGGGAGGTATTGTGGGAGATACGCAGTATTTT
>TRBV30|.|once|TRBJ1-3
CAWNIGSGNTIYF
TGTGCCTGGAATATAGGGTCTGGAAACACCATATATTTT
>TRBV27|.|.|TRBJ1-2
CASSPLPERGYGYTF
TGTGCCAGCAGTCCCCTCCCTGAAAGGGGCTATGGCTACACCTTC
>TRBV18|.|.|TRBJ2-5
CASSPRDSETQYF
TGTGCCAGCTCACCTCGGGATTCAGAGACCCAGTACTTC
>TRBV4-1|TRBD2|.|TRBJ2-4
CASSYSGLAGVAKNIQYF
TGCGCCAGCAGCTATTCGGGACTAGCGGGAGTAGCCAAAAACATTCAGTACTTC
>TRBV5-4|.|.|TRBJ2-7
CASSLAGASYEQYF
TGTGCCAGCAGCTTGGCGGGGGCTTCCTACGAGCAGTACTTC
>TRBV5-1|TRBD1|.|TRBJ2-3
CASSSKTGGWSTDTQYF
TGCGCCAGCAGCTCTAAGACAGGGGGCTGGAGCACAGATACGCAGTATTTT
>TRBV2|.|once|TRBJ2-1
CASSETIGEQFF
TGTGCCAGCAGTGAGACTATTGGCGAGCAGTTCTTC
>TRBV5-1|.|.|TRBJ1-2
CASSLVEGAGYTF
TGCGCCAGCAGCTTGGTGGAGGGTGCCGGCTACACCTTC
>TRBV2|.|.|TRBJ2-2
CASSEAGGEGMGGELFF
TGTGCCAGCAGTGAAGCGGGGGGCGAAGGGATGGGCGGGGAGCTGTTTTTT
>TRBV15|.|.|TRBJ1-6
CATSRDVRGSPLHF
TGTGCCACCAGCAGAGATGTGAGAGGTTCACCCCTCCACTTT